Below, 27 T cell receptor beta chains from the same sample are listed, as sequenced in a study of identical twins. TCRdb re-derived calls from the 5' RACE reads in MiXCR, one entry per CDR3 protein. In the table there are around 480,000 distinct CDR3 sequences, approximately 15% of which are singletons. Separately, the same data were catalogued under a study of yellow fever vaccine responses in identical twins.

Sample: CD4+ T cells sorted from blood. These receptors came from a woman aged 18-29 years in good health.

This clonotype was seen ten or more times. CDR3: CASSQRDTEAFF. CDR3 nucleotides: TGCGCCAGCAGCCAGAGGGACACTGAAGCTTTCTTT. This chain uses TRBV5-1 with TRBJ1-1, with D unclear. Trimming cost V 4 bases and J 3 bases, with 7 bases left between them. Germline assignment: CDR1 SGHRS and CDR2 YFSETQ. CDR3 size: 12 residues.

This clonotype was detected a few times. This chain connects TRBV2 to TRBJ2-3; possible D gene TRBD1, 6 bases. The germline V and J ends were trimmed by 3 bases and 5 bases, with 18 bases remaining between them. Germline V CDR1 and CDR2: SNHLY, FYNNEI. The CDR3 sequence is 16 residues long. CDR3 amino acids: CASSDSRARGRDTQYF. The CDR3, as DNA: TGTGCCAGCAGTGATTCTCGCGCCAGGGGCAGAGATACGCAGTATTTT.

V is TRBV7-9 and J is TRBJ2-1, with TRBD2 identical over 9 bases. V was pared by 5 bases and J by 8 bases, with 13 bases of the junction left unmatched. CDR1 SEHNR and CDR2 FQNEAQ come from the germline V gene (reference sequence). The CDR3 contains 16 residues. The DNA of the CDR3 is TGTGCCAGCAGCCCACTGGGTAGCGGGGGCCGGGATGAGCAGTTCTTC. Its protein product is CASSPLGSGGRDEQFF. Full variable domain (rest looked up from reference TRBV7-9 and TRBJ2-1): DTGVSQNPRHKITKRGQNVTFRCDPISEHNRLYWYRQTLGQGPEFLTYFQNEAQLEKSRLLSDRFSAERPKGSFSTLEIQRTEQGDSAMYLCASSPLGSGGRDEQFFGPGTRLTVL.

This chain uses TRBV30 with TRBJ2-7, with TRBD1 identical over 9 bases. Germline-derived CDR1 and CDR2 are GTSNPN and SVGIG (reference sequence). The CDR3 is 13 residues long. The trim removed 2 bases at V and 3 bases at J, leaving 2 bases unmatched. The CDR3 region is CAWSTDRGYEQYF. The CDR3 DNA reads TGTGCCTGGAGTACGGACAGGGGCTACGAGCAGTACTTC. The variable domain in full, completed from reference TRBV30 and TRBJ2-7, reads SQTIHQWPATLVQPVGSPLSLECTVEGTSNPNLYWYRQAAGRGLQLLFYSVGIGQISSEVPQNLSASRPQDRQFILSSKKLLLSDSGFYLCAWSTDRGYEQYFGPGTRLTVT.

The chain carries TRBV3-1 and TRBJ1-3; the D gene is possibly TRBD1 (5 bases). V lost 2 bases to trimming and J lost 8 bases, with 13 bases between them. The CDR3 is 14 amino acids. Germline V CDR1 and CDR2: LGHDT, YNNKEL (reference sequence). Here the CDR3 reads CASSQTGAVDTIYF. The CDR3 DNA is TGTGCCAGCAGCCAAACCGGGGCCGTGGACACCATATATTTT. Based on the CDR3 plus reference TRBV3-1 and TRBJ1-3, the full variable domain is DTAVSQTPKYLVTQMGNDKSIKCEQNLGHDTMYWYKQDSKKFLKIMFSYNNKELIINETVPNRFSPKSPDKAHLNLHINSLELGDSAVYFCASSQTGAVDTIYFGEGSWLTVV.

The CDR3 protein is CASSYARGATDTQYF. CDR3 coding DNA: TGTGCCAGCAGTTACGCTCGTGGAGCCACAGATACGCAGTATTTT. J is TRBJ2-3 and V is TRBV6-2 or TRBV6-3; no definite D call. There are 15 residues in the CDR3. V was clipped by 2 bases and J by 2 bases, with 11 bases between them. Germline V gives CDR1 MNHEY, CDR2 SVGEGT.

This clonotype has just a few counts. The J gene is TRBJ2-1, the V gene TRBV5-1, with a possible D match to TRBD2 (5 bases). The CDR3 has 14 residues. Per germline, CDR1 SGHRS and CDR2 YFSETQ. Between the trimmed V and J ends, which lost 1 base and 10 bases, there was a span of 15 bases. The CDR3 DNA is TGCGCCAGCAGCTTGTCCCGGTCAGGCGGGGAGCAGTTCTTC. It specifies CASSLSRSGGEQFF.

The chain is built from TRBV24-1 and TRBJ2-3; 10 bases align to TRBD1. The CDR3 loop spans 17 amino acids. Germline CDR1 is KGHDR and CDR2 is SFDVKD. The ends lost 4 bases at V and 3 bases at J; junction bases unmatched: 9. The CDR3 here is CATSDLGQGGRTDTQYF. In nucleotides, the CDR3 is TGTGCCACCAGTGACCTTGGACAGGGGGGGCGGACAGATACGCAGTATTTT.

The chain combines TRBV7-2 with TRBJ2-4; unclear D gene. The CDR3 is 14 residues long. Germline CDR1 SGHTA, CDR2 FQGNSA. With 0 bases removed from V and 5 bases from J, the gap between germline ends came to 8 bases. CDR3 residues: CASSLAGLENIQYF. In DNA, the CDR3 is TGTGCCAGCAGCTTAGCAGGGTTGGAAAACATTCAGTACTTC.

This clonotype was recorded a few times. The CDR3 reads CASSKDRILSGANVLTF. Written as DNA, the CDR3 is TGTGCCAGCAGTAAAGACAGGATACTCTCTGGGGCCAACGTCCTGACTTTC. The chain employs TRBV6-2 or TRBV6-3 and TRBJ2-6, with D tentatively TRBD1 (6 bases). The germline gives CDR1 MNHEY, CDR2 SVGEGT. The length of the CDR3 is 17 residues. Trimming shortened V by 5 bases and J by 0 bases, and 14 bases separated the two germline ends.

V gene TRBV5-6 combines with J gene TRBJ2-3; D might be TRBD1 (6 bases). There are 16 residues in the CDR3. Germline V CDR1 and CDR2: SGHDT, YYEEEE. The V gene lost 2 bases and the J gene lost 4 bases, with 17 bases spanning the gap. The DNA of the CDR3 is TGTGCCAGCAGCTTAACTTCGGCAGGGGTGGCAGATACGCAGTATTTT. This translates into CASSLTSAGVADTQYF.

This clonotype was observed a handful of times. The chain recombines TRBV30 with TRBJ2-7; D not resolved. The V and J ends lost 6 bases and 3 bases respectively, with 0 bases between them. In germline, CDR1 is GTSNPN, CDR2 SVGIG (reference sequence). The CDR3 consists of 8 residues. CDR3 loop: CACYEQYF. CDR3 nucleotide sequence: TGTGCCTGCTACGAGCAGTACTTC.

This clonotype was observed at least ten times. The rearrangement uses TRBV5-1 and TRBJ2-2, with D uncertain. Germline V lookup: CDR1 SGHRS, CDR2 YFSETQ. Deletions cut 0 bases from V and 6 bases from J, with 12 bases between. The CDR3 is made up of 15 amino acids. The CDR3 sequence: CASSLALQSAGELFF. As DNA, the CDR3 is TGCGCCAGCAGCTTGGCCCTCCAGTCCGCCGGGGAGCTGTTTTTT.

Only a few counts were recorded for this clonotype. CDR3 sequence: CASSSWTGDNEQFF. The CDR3 DNA is TGTGCCAGCAGCTCCTGGACAGGGGACAATGAGCAGTTCTTC. V gene TRBV7-9 combines with J gene TRBJ2-1, with TRBD1 matching over 9 bases. Germline V gives CDR1 SEHNR, CDR2 FQNEAQ (reference sequence). The CDR3 has 14 amino acids. Trimming removed 4 bases from V and 5 bases from J; junction bases left unmatched: 3.

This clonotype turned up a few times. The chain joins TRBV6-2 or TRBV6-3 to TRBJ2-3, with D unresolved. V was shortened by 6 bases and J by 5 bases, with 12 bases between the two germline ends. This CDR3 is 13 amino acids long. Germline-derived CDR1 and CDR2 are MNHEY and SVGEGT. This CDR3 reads CASRPDNRDTQYF. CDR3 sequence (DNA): TGTGCCAGCAGGCCCGACAACAGAGATACGCAGTATTTT.

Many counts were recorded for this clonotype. The CDR3 protein is CASSPILSGAGNEQFF. The CDR3 DNA is TGTGCCAGCAGTCCTATCTTAAGCGGGGCCGGTAATGAGCAGTTCTTC. The rearrangement uses TRBV4-2 and TRBJ2-1, with 7 positions matching TRBD2. The CDR3 extends over 16 amino acids. The germline CDR1 and CDR2 sequences are LGHNA and YNFKEQ. The V gene end was trimmed by 6 bases and the J gene end by 7 bases; junction bases not matched to a gene: 15.

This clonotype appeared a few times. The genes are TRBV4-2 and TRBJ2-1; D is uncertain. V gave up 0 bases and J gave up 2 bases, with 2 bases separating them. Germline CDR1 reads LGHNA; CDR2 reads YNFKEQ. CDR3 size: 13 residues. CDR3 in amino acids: CASSQETYNEQFF. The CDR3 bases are TGTGCCAGCAGCCAAGAGACCTACAATGAGCAGTTCTTC.

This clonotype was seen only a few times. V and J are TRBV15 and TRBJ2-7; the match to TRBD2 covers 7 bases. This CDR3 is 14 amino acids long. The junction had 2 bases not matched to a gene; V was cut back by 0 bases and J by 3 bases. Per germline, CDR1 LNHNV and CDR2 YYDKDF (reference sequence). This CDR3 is CATSRDGGGYEQYF. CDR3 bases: TGTGCCACCAGCAGAGATGGGGGGGGCTACGAGCAGTACTTC.

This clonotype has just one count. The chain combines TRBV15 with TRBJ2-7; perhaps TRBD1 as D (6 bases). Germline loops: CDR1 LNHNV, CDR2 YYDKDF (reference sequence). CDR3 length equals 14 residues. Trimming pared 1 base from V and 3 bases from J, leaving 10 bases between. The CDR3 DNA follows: TGTGCCACCAGCAGAGTTCTGGACAGCTACGAGCAGTACTTC. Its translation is CATSRVLDSYEQYF.

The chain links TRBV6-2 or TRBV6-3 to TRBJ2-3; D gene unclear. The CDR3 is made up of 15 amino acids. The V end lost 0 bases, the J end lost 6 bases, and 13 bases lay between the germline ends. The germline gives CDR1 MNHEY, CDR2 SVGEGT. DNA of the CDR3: TGTGCCAGCAGTTACTCGATTTCCTGGATGGATACGCAGTATTTT. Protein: CASSYSISWMDTQYF.

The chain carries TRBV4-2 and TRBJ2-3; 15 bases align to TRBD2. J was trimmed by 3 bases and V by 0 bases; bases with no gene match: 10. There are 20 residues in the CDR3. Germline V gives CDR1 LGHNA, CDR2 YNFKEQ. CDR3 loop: CASSQDPGVGTSGRTDTQYF. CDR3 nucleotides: TGTGCCAGCAGCCAAGATCCAGGGGTAGGGACTAGCGGGAGGACAGATACGCAGTATTTT.

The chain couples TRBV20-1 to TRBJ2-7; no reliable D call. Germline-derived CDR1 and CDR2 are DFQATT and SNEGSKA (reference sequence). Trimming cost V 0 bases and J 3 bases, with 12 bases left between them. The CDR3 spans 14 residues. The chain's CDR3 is CSARDLGLNYEQYF. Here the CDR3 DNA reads TGCAGTGCTAGAGATCTAGGTTTGAACTACGAGCAGTACTTC.

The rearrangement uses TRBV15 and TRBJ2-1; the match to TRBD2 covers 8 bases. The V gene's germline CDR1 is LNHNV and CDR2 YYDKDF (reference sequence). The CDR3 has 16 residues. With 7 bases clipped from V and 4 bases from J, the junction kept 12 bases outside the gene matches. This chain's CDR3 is CATMGPGGRTYNEQFF. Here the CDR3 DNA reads TGTGCCACCATGGGTCCTGGCGGGAGGACATACAATGAGCAGTTCTTC.

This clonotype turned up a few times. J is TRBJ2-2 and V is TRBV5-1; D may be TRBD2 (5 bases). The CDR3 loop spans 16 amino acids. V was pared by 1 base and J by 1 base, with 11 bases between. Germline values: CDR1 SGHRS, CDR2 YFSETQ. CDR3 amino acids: CASSLNAAGNTGELFF. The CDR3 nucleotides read TGCGCCAGCAGCTTGAATGCTGCGGGGAACACCGGGGAGCTGTTTTTT.

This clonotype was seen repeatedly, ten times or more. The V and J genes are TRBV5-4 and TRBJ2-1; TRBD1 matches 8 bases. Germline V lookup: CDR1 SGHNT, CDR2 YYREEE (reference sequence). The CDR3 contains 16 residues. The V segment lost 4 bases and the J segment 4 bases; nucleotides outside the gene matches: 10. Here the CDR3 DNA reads TGTGCCAGCAGCCCCCGGGCGACAGGGGAATACAATGAGCAGTTCTTC. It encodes CASSPRATGEYNEQFF. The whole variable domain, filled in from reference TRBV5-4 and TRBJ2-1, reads ETGVTQSPTHLIKTRGQQVTLRCSSQSGHNTVSWYQQALGQGPQFIFQYYREEENGRGNFPPRFSGLQFPNYSSELNVNALELDDSALYLCASSPRATGEYNEQFFGPGTRLTVL.

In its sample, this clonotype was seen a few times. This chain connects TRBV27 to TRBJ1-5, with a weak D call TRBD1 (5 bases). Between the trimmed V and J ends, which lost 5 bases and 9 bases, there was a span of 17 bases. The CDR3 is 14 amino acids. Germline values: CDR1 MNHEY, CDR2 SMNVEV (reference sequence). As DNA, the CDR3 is TGTGCCAGCAGTCCTGACGGGGCGGTGGCGCCCCAGCATTTT. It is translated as CASSPDGAVAPQHF.

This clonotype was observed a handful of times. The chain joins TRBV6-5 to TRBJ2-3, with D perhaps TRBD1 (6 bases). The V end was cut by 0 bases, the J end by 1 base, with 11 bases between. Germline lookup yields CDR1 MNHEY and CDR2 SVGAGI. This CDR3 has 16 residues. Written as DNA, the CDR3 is TGTGCCAGCAGTTACTCGGGGGCCAAGGGCACAGATACGCAGTATTTT. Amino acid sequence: CASSYSGAKGTDTQYF.